Included here is one T cell receptor (beta chain) sequence, with context. Its antigen is not identified. Data came from immunoSEQ multiplex PCR; TCRdb stores just in-frame clones and leaves some out. The table has 45,000 or so clones, around 86% seen once; the top ten hold about 2.3%. The CDR3 runs to 13 residues. Per the germline V gene, CDR1 is MDHEN and CDR2 is SYDVKM. V dropped 2 bases and J dropped 10 bases, with 12 bases sitting between them. The entry originates in a study of T cells in localized non-small cell lung cancer. Findings and caveats of the study: An association was observed between higher blood T cell density and longer overall survival. The study detected a median roughly 56 of the top 100 tumor clones in adjacent lung.

This chain links TRBV28 with TRBJ1-5; D gene unclear. The sample was PBMCs, taken before any cancer treatment. The receptor comes from a man between 40 and 70 years old with stage II lung adenocarcinoma. CDR3 protein: CASSLPRISPQHF. The CDR3 DNA is TGTGCCAGCAGTTTACCCCGGATCAGCCCCCAGCATTTT.